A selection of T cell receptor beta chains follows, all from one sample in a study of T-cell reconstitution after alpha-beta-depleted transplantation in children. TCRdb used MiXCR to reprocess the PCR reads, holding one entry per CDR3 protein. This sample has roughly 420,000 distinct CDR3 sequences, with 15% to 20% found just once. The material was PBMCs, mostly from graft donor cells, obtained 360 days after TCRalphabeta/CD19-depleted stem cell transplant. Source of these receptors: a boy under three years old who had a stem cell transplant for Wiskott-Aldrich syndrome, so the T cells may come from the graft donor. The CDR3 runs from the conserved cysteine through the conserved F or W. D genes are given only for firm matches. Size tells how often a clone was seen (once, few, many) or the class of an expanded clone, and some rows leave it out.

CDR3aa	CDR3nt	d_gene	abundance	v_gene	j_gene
CASSPRGGTNPSEQYF	TGTGCCAGTAGTCCTCGAGGTGGTACTAACCCGAGCGAGCAGTACTTC	-	-	TRBV19	TRBJ2-7
CSVSLQETQYF	TGCAGCGTAAGCCTACAAGAGACCCAGTACTTC	-	-	TRBV29-1	TRBJ2-5
CASRGVLLGGYTF	TGTGCCAGCAGAGGGGTTCTGTTGGGTGGCTACACCTTC	-	few	TRBV25-1	TRBJ1-2
CASSPSKQSGYNEQFF	TGTGCCAGCAGTCCCTCCAAACAAAGTGGCTACAATGAGCAGTTCTTC	-	-	TRBV7-7	TRBJ2-1
CASSPTLLGAKNIQYF	TGCGCCAGCAGCCCAACCCTCTTAGGAGCCAAAAACATTCAGTACTTC	-	few	TRBV5-1	TRBJ2-4
CASSSSAGGIYNEQFF	TGTGCCAGCTCATCATCAGCGGGAGGGATCTACAATGAGCAGTTCTTC	TRBD2	-	TRBV18	TRBJ2-1
CASSQPPLAKNIQYF	TGTGCCAGCAGCCAGCCCCCATTAGCCAAAAACATTCAGTACTTC	-	-	TRBV11-3	TRBJ2-4
CSASPGVYQETQYF	TGCAGTGCTAGTCCCGGGGTTTACCAAGAGACCCAGTACTTC	-	few	TRBV20-1	TRBJ2-5
CASSHSRRQGYTGELFF	TGCGCCAGCAGCCATTCCCGTAGACAGGGGTACACCGGGGAGCTGTTTTTT	TRBD1	-	TRBV5-1	TRBJ2-2
CASSPYPITHTEAFF	TGTGCCAGCAGCCCCTACCCGATCACTCACACTGAAGCTTTCTTT	-	-	TRBV7-9	TRBJ1-1
CASSRRTGASYEQYF	TGCGCCAGCAGCCGTAGGACAGGAGCTTCCTACGAGCAGTACTTC	TRBD1	once	TRBV4-3	TRBJ2-7
CSADGTSGAQETQYF	TGCAGTGCCGACGGGACTAGCGGGGCGCAAGAGACCCAGTACTTC	TRBD2	-	TRBV20-1	TRBJ2-5
CASRIGGKSYEQYF	TGCGCCAGCAGAATAGGAGGGAAAAGCTACGAGCAGTACTTC	-	few	TRBV5-1	TRBJ2-7
CATSDLGGLAGVENIQYF	TGTGCCACCAGTGATTTGGGCGGCCTAGCAGGGGTCGAGAACATTCAGTACTTC	-	many	TRBV24-1	TRBJ2-4
CASRGTPQETQYF	TGCGCCAGCAGGGGGACACCCCAAGAGACCCAGTACTTC	-	-	TRBV5-1	TRBJ2-5
CASSRKDSHRGYEQYF	TGTGCCAGCAGCCGAAAGGACTCGCATCGTGGCTACGAGCAGTACTTC	-	few	TRBV3-1	TRBJ2-7
CASSVSSGTHPQFF	TGCGCCAGCAGCGTCAGTAGCGGAACCCACCCGCAGTTCTTC	-	-	TRBV5-1	TRBJ2-1
CASKYRQLDEQYF	TGTGCCAGCAAATATAGACAGCTAGACGAGCAGTACTTC	-	-	TRBV2	TRBJ2-7
CASSLDRNQETQYF	TGTGCCAGCAGCTTAGACAGAAATCAAGAGACCCAGTACTTC	-	-	TRBV7-9	TRBJ2-5
CSATGTVNEQFF	TGCAGTGCTACCGGGACAGTCAATGAGCAGTTCTTC	TRBD1	few	TRBV20-1	TRBJ2-1
CASSEWASGAYNEQFF	TGTGCCAGCAGTGAGTGGGCTAGCGGTGCCTACAATGAGCAGTTCTTC	TRBD2	-	TRBV2	TRBJ2-1
CASSLGFSTNEKLFF	TGTGCCAGCAGCTTGGGGTTTTCAACTAATGAAAAACTGTTTTTT	-	few	TRBV27	TRBJ1-4
CASSFQLSYEQYF	TGTGCCAGCAGCTTCCAGCTTTCCTACGAGCAGTACTTC	-	few	TRBV28	TRBJ2-7
CATSKAGGSYNEQFF	TGTGCCACCAGTAAAGCGGGCGGCTCCTACAATGAGCAGTTCTTC	-	few	TRBV24-1	TRBJ2-1
CASSLARRTAPRAGELFF	TGTGCCAGCAGCTTAGCGCGACGGACAGCGCCGAGGGCCGGGGAGCTGTTTTTT	-	-	TRBV7-8	TRBJ2-2
CATSDQGLALDNEQFF	TGTGCCACCAGTGACCAGGGACTAGCGCTCGACAATGAGCAGTTCTTC	TRBD2	few	TRBV24-1	TRBJ2-1
CASSGGILETGVQQQYF	TGTGCCAGCAGCGGAGGGATTTTAGAGACAGGCGTTCAACAGCAGTACTTC	-	few	TRBV13	TRBJ2-7
CASSQGPSGEQYF	TGCGCCAGCAGCCAGGGCCCGAGCGGCGAGCAGTACTTC	-	few	TRBV4-1	TRBJ2-7
CASSGTGAPTYEQYF	TGTGCCAGCAGTGGAACAGGGGCCCCTACCTACGAGCAGTACTTC	TRBD1	few	TRBV25-1	TRBJ2-7
CASSRRTSGSPLLFYEQYF	TGTGCCAGCAGCCGTAGGACTAGCGGGAGTCCCCTACTCTTCTACGAGCAGTACTTC	TRBD2	-	TRBV14	TRBJ2-7
CASSSDRAHEQFF	TGTGCCAGCAGTTCGGACAGGGCCCATGAGCAGTTCTTC	TRBD1	-	TRBV7-7	TRBJ2-1
CASSPGQGGFDEQYF	TGCGCCAGCAGCCCAGGACAGGGCGGTTTTGACGAGCAGTACTTC	TRBD1	few	TRBV5-1	TRBJ2-7
CASSSDRGPPRGYTF	TGTGCCAGCAGCTCGGACAGGGGCCCCCCGCGGGGCTACACCTTC	TRBD1	few	TRBV7-8	TRBJ1-2
CASSSRTSGANVLTF	TGTGCCAGCAGTTCACGGACCTCTGGGGCCAACGTCCTGACTTTC	-	-	TRBV6-2/TRBV6-3	TRBJ2-6
CASTRGGNTEAFF	TGTGCCAGCACCCGAGGGGGGAACACTGAAGCTTTCTTT	-	few	TRBV11-2	TRBJ1-1
CATSPNLGTSGALLWNEQFF	TGTGCCACCTCTCCGAACTTGGGGACTAGCGGGGCCCTCTTATGGAATGAGCAGTTCTTC	TRBD2	-	TRBV15	TRBJ2-1
CASSTTSTGVPYEQYF	TGTGCCAGCAGTACGACCTCGACAGGGGTTCCGTACGAGCAGTACTTC	TRBD1	-	TRBV25-1	TRBJ2-7
CASSDRGDPYEQYF	TGTGCCAGCAGCGACAGGGGGGACCCCTACGAGCAGTACTTC	TRBD1	-	TRBV9	TRBJ2-7
CASAGTVSYNEQFF	TGTGCCAGCGCAGGGACGGTCTCCTACAATGAGCAGTTCTTC	-	-	TRBV12-3/TRBV12-4	TRBJ2-1
CASSLGPSGNEQFF	TGTGCCAGCAGCTTGGGGCCTAGCGGCAATGAGCAGTTCTTC	TRBD2	few	TRBV5-6	TRBJ2-1
CASSTGQGRRTEAFF	TGTGCCAGTAGTACCGGACAGGGACGAAGGACTGAAGCTTTCTTT	TRBD1	-	TRBV19	TRBJ1-1